This entry is about one T cell receptor (beta chain). Its antigen remains unidentified. The sample comes from a study of Graves' ophthalmopathy and Graves' hyperthyroidism. The wider study: Hyperthyroidism counted as stable given no ophthalmopathy within 18 months of follow-up.

RNA transcripts were the template, and TCR beta CDR3 regions were amplified from them. The first round was an RT-PCR with HTBI primers, and the second round was a multiplex PCR. TCRdb redid the calling of the multiplex PCR reads with MiXCR, one entry per CDR3 protein. The sample includes about 550,000 distinct CDR3 sequences, about 35% of them seen just once. Study-level results: Blood also harbored most expanded thyroid clonotypes above 0.001 frequency. Ophthalmopathy versus stable hyperthyroidism: 13-signature model gave 85% to 90% sensitivity, 65% to 82% specificity. The model achieved roughly 66% sensitivity and 72.22% specificity for ophthalmopathy progression.

V dropped 2 bases and J dropped 7; count of bases not matched to a gene: 6. This CDR3 spans 14 amino acids. Per the germline V gene, CDR1 is SGHVS and CDR2 is FQNEAQ. The V call is TRBV7-8, the J call TRBJ1-2; TRBD1 matches 8 bases. This clonotype was obtained from an adult man with Graves' hyperthyroidism. The specimen sequenced was peripheral blood or thyroid tissue (not recorded which). The CDR3 DNA is TGTGCCAGCAGCTTACAATGGGGGACAGGTGGCTACACCTTC. It encodes CASSLQWGTGGYTF.